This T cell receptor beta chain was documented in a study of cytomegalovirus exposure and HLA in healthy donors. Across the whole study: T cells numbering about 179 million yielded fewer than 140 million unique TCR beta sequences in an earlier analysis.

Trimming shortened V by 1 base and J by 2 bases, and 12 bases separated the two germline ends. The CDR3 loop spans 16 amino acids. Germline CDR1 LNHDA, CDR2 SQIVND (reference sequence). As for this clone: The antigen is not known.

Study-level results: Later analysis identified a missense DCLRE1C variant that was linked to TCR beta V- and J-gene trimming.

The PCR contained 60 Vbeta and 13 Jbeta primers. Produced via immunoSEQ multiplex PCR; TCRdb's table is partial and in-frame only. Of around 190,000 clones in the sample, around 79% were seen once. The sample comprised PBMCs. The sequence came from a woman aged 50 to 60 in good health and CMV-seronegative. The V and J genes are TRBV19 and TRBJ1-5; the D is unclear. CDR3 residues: CASSIVQVTGNQPQHF. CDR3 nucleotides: TGTGCCAGTAGTATAGTGCAGGTTACCGGCAATCAGCCCCAGCATTTT.